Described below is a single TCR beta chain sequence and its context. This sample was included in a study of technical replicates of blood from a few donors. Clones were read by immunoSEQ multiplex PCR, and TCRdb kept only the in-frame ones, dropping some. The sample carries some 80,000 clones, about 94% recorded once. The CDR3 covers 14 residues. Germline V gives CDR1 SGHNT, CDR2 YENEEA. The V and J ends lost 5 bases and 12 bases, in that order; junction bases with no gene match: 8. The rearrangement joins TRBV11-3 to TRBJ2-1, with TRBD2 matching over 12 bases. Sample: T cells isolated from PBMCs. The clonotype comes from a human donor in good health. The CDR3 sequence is CASSIGLAGRGQFF. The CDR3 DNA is TGTGCCAGCAGCATAGGACTAGCGGGAAGAGGGCAGTTCTTC. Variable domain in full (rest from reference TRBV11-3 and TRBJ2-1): EAGVVQSPRYKIIEKKQPVAFWCNPISGHNTLYWYLQNLGQGPELLIRYENEEAVDDSQLPKDRFSAERLKGVDSTLKIQPAELGDSAVYLCASSIGLAGRGQFFGPGTRLTVL.